The clone carrying this TCR beta chain appeared a few times. Antigen unknown. V lost 7 bases, J lost 9 bases, and 9 bases stayed unmatched. Germline CDR1 SGDLS, CDR2 YYNGEE. CDR3 length: 13 amino acids. These data are taken from a study of blood T cells in healthy people across ages. Study-level information: Capture via template switching afforded approximately one barcoded beta molecule per two T cells. Study-wide points: Age brought a roughly linear fall in TCR beta diversity measured per million T cells.

Primers used in a second PCR of about 7 to 12 cycles were a sample-barcoded 5' primer and a J-beta primer mix. Each cDNA molecule was tagged by a template-switch adaptor with 12 random nucleotides. Using its own MiXCR run on the 5' RACE reads, TCRdb lists one record per CDR3 protein. The sample has about 650,000 distinct CDR3 sequences, 52% seen once. The chain links TRBV9 to TRBJ2-2; 7 positions match TRBD2. The specimen sequenced was blood. The receptor was derived from a woman over 75 in good health. CDR3 in DNA: TGTGCCAGCTCAAGGGCTAGCGGCTGGGAGCTGTTTTTT. Translated, it gives CASSRASGWELFF.